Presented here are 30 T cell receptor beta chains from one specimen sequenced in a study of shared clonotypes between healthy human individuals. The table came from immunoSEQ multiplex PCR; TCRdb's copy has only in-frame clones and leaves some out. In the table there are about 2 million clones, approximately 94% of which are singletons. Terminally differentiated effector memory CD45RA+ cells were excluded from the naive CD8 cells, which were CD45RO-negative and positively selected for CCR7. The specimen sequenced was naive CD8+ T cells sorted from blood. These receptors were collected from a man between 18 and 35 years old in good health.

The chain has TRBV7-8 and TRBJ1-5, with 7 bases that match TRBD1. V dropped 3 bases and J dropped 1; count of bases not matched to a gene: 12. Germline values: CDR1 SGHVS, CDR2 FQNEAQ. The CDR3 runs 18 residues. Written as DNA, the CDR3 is TGTGCCAGCAGCTTGTGGACAGGCGGCGGGGGGAGCAATCAGCCCCAGCATTTT. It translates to CASSLWTGGGGSNQPQHF. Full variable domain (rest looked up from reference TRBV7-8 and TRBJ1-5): GAGVSQSPRYKVAKRGQDVALRCDPISGHVSLFWYQQALGQGPEFLTYFQNEAQLDKSGLPSDRFFAERPEGSVSTLKIQRTQQEDSAVYLCASSLWTGGGGSNQPQHFGDGTRLSIL.

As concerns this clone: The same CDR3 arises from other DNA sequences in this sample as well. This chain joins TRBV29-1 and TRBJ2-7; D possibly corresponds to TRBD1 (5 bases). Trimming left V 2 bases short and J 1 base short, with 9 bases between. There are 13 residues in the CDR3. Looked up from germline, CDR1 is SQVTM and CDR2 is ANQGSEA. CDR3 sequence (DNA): TGCAGCGTTGAATCGACAGATTCCTACGAGCAGTACTTC. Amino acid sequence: CSVESTDSYEQYF.

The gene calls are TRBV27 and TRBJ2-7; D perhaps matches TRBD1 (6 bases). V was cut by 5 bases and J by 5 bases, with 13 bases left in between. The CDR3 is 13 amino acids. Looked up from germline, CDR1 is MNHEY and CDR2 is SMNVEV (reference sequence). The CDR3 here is CASSPGQYHEQYF. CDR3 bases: TGTGCCAGCAGTCCCGGACAGTACCACGAGCAGTACTTC.

CDR3 region: CASSVAETSGSAQHDTQYF. In DNA form, the CDR3 reads TGTGCCAGCAGCGTAGCGGAGACTTCAGGCTCCGCCCAGCATGATACGCAGTATTTT. The V and J genes are TRBV9 and TRBJ2-3, with D unresolved. Trimming took off 0 bases at V and 6 bases at J, with 26 bases between the two ends. The germline V gene has CDR1 SGDLS and CDR2 YYNGEE. The CDR3 contains 19 residues.

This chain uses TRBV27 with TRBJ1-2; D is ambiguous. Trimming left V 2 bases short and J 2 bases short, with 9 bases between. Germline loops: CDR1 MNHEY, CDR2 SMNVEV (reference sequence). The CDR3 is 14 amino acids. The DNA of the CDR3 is TGTGCCAGCAGTTTAAAGGGCGTAAACTATGGCTACACCTTC. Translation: CASSLKGVNYGYTF.

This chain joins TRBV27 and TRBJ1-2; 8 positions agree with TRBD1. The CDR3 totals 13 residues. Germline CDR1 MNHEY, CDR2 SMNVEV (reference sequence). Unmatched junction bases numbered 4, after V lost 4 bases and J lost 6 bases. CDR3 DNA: TGTGCCAGCAGTTCCTGGACAGGGCATGGCTACACCTTC. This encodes CASSSWTGHGYTF.

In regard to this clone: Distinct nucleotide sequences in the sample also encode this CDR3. The CDR3 here is CASSAAYEQYF. The CDR3 DNA sequence: TGTGCCAGCAGCGCTGCCTACGAGCAGTACTTC. The V gene is TRBV7-9, the J gene TRBJ2-7; D gene uncertain. The CDR3 totals 11 residues. The V gene's germline CDR1 is SEHNR and CDR2 FQNEAQ (reference sequence). Trimming removed 5 bases at V and 2 bases at J, with 4 bases between.

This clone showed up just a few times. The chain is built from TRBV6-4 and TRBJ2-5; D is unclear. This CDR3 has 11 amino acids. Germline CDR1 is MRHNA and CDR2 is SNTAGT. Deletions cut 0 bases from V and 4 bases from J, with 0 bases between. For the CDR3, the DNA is TGTGCCAGCAGTGACTCAGAGACCCAGTACTTC. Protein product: CASSDSETQYF.

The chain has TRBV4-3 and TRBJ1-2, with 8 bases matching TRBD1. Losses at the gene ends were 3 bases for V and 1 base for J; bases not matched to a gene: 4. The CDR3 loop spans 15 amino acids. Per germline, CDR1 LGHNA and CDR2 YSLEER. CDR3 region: CASSQRDRGNYGYTF. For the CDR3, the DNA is TGCGCCAGCAGCCAGCGCGACAGGGGTAACTATGGCTACACCTTC.

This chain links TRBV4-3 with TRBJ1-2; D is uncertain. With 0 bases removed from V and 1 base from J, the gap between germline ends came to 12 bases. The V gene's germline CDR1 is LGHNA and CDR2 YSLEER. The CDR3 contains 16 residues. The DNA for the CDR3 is TGCGCCAGCAGCCAAGATAGTTATATGCTTAACTATGGCTACACCTTC. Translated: CASSQDSYMLNYGYTF.

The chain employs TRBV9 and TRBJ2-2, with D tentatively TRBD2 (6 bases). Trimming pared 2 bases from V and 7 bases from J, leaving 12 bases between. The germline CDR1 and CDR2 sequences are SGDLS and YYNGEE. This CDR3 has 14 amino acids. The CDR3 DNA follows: TGTGCCAGCAGCGTGCAGGAGGGCGACGGGGAGCTGTTTTTT. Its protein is CASSVQEGDGELFF.

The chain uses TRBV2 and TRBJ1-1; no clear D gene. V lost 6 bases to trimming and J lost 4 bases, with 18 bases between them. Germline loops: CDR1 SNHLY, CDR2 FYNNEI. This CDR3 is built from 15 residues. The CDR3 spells CASRYTASGSTEAFF. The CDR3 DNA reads TGTGCCAGCAGGTACACGGCTTCGGGGTCCACTGAAGCTTTCTTT.

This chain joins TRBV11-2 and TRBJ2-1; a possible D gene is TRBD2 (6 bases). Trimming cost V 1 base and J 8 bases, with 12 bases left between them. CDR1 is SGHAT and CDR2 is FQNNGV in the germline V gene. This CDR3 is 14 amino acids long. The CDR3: CASSLGAGWDEQFF. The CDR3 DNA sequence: TGTGCCAGCAGCTTAGGAGCGGGCTGGGATGAGCAGTTCTTC.

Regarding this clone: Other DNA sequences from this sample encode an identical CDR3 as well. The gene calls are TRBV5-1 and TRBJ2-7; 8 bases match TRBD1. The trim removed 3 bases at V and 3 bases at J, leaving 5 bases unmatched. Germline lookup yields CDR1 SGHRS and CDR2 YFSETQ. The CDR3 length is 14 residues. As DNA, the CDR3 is TGCGCCAGCAGCTGGACAGGACAGGGCTACGAGCAGTACTTC. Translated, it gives CASSWTGQGYEQYF.

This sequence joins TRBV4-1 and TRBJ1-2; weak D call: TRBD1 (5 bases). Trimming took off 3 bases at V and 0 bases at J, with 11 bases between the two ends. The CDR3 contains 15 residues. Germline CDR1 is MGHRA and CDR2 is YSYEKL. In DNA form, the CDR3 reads TGCGCCAGCAGCCAGACCGACAGAACTAACTATGGCTACACCTTC. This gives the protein CASSQTDRTNYGYTF.

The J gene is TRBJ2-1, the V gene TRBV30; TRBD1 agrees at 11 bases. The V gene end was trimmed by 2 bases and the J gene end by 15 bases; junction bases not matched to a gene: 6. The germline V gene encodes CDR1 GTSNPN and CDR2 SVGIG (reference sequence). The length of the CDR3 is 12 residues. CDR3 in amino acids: CAWSLPGTGGFF. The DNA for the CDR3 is TGTGCCTGGAGTCTACCAGGGACAGGGGGGTTCTTC.

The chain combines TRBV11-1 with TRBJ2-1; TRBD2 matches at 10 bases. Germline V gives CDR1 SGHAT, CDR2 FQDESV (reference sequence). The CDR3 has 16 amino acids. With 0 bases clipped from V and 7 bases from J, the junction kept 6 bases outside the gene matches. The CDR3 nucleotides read TGTGCCAGCAGCTTAGCGCGAGCGGGGGGGCATAATGAGCAGTTCTTC. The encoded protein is CASSLARAGGHNEQFF.

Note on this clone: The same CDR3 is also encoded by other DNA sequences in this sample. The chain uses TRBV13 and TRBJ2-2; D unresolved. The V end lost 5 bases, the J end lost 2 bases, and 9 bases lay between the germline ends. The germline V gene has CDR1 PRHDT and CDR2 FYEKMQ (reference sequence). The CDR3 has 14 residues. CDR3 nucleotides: TGTGCCAGCAGCCTGGGGTACAACACCGGGGAGCTGTTTTTT. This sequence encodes CASSLGYNTGELFF.

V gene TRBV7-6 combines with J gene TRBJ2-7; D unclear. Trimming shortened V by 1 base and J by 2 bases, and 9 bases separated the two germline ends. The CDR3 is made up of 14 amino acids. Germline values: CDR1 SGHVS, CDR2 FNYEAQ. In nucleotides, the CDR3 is TGTGCCAGCAGCTTAGAGGCAGAACCCTACGAGCAGTACTTC. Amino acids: CASSLEAEPYEQYF. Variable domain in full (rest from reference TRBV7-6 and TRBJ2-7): GAGVSQSPRYKVTKRGQDVALRCDPISGHVSLYWYRQALGQGPEFLTYFNYEAQQDKSGLPNDRFSAERPEGSISTLTIQRTEQRDSAMYRCASSLEAEPYEQYFGPGTRLTVT.

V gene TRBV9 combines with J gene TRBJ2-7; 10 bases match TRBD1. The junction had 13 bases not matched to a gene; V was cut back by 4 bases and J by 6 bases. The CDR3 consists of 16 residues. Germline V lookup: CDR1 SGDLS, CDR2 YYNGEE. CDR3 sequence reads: CASSPTGQGFSGEQYF. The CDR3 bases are TGTGCCAGCAGCCCCACGGGACAGGGGTTTTCCGGCGAGCAGTACTTC.

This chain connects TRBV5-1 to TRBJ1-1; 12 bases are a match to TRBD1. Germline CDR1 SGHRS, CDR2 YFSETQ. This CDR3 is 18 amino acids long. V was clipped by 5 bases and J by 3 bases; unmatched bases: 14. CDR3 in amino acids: CASRFVLGGQGADTEAFF. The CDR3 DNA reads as TGCGCCAGCAGATTTGTTCTTGGGGGACAGGGGGCTGACACTGAAGCTTTCTTT.

CDR3 nucleotide sequence: TGCGCCAGCAGCCAAGTGGCTGGGGAGCTAACCCAGGGGAGCACAGATACGCAGTATTTT. The encoded protein is CASSQVAGELTQGSTDTQYF. This sequence joins TRBV4-3 and TRBJ2-3; weak D call: TRBD1 (6 bases). CDR1 is LGHNA and CDR2 is YSLEER in the germline V gene. The CDR3 contains 20 residues. Trimming removed 1 base from V and 0 bases from J, with 23 bases in between.

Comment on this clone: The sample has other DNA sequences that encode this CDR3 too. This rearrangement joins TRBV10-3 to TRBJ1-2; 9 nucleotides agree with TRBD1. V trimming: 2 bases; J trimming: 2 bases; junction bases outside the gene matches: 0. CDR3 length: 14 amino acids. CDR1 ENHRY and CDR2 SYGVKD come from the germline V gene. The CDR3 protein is CAISEGQGNYGYTF. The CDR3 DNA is TGTGCCATCAGTGAGGGACAGGGGAACTATGGCTACACCTTC.

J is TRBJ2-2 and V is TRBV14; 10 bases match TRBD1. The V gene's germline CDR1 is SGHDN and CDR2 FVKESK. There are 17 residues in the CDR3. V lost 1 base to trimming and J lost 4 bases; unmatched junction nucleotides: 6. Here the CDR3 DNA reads TGTGCCAGCAGCCAAGTCATCGACAGGGGGCTCACCGGGGAGCTGTTTTTT. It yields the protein CASSQVIDRGLTGELFF.

CDR3 sequence (DNA): TGTGCCAGCAGCCACTCGTACAACAGGGACGATGGCTACACCTTC. Translation gives CASSHSYNRDDGYTF. The chain uses TRBV5-4 and TRBJ1-2; D is perhaps TRBD1 (6 bases). The CDR3 loop spans 15 amino acids. Between the trimmed V and J ends, which lost 4 bases and 6 bases, there was a span of 19 bases. The V gene's germline CDR1 is SGHNT and CDR2 YYREEE (reference sequence).

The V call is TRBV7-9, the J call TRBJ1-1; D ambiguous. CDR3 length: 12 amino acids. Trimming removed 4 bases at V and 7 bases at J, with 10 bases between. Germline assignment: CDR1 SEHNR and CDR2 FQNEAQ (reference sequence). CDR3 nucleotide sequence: TGTGCCAGCAGCTCCTTTGCCTTTGAAGCTTTCTTT. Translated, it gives CASSSFAFEAFF.

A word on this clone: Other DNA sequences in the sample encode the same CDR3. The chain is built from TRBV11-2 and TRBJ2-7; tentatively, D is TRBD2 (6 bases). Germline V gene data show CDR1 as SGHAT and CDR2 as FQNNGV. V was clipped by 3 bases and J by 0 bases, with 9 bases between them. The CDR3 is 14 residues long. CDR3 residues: CASSFGGDSYEQYF. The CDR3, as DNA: TGTGCCAGCAGCTTCGGCGGGGACTCCTACGAGCAGTACTTC.

This chain's CDR3 is CASSSGLDRVSEQFF. In nucleotides, the CDR3 is TGTGCCAGCAGCTCTGGTTTGGACAGGGTCTCCGAGCAGTTCTTC. The chain is built from TRBV11-2 and TRBJ2-1, with 8 bases lining up with TRBD1. The V segment lost 4 bases and the J segment 10 bases; nucleotides outside the gene matches: 12. Germline V gives CDR1 SGHAT, CDR2 FQNNGV. This CDR3 spans 15 amino acids.

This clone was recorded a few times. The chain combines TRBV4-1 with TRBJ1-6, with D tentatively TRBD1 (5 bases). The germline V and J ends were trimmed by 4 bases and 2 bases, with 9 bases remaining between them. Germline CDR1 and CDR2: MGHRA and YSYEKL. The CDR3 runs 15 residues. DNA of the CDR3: TGCGCCAGCAGCCTTGGGGGGGCCTATAATTCACCCCTCCACTTT. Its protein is CASSLGGAYNSPLHF.

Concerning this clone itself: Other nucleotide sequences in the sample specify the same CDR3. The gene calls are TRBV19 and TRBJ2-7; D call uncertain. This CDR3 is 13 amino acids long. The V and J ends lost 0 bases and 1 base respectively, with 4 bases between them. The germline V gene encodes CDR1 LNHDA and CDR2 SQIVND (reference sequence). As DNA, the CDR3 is TGTGCCAGTAGTATAGACCGATCCTACGAGCAGTACTTC. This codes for CASSIDRSYEQYF.